Each of the 4 T cell receptor beta chains below was sequenced from the same sample in a study of T cells in Graves' hyperthyroidism and ophthalmopathy. Amplification of TCR beta CDR3 regions used RNA as the template. The HTBI set primed first-round TCR CDR3 RT-PCR. Each CDR3 protein is one row after TCRdb ran MiXCR on the multiplex PCR reads. The sample consists of 350,000 to 450,000 distinct CDR3 sequences, more than 12% of them appearing once. Sequences were obtained from blood. Source of these receptors: a man between 50 and 59 years old with Graves' ophthalmopathy.

This clonotype was recorded many times. This sequence joins TRBV5-8 and TRBJ2-1; 8 bases align to TRBD1. The V segment lost 2 bases and the J segment 7 bases; nucleotides outside the gene matches: 17. The CDR3 covers 18 residues. In germline, CDR1 is SGHTS, CDR2 YDEGEE. The DNA for the CDR3 is TGTGCCAGCAGCTTACCAGGGGGCGGCAACTCTAAAGGGAATGAGCAGTTCTTC. Translated: CASSLPGGGNSKGNEQFF. The entire variable domain, with the rest obtained from reference TRBV5-8 and TRBJ2-1, is as follows: EAGVTQSPTHLIKTRGQQATLRCSPISGHTSVYWYQQALGLGLQFLLWYDEGEERNRGNFPPRFSGRQFPNYSSELNVNALELEDSALYLCASSLPGGGNSKGNEQFFGPGTRLTVL.

This clonotype was found many times. The CDR3 DNA reads as TGTGCCAGCAGCCAGAAGAACACTGAAGCTTTCTTT. The encoded protein is CASSQKNTEAFF. The chain carries TRBV3-1 and TRBJ1-1, with no clear D. The germline gives CDR1 LGHDT, CDR2 YNNKEL (reference sequence). V lost 3 bases and J lost 1, with 3 bases in between. CDR3 length equals 12 residues.

This clonotype was detected many times. The CDR3 DNA is TGTGCCACCAGCAGAGATTTCGTGGGGGCCAAAAACATTCAGTACTTC. Translation gives CATSRDFVGAKNIQYF. The chain joins TRBV15 to TRBJ2-4; D gene uncertain. This CDR3 contains 16 residues. Germline CDR1 LNHNV, CDR2 YYDKDF (reference sequence). Trimming cost V 0 bases and J 1 base, with 10 bases left between them. The full variable domain, with the rest looked up from reference TRBV15 and TRBJ2-4, is DAMVIQNPRYQVTQFGKPVTLSCSQTLNHNVMYWYQQKSSQAPKLLFHYYDKDFNNEADTPDNFQSRRPNTSFCFLDIRSPGLGDTAMYLCATSRDFVGAKNIQYFGAGTRLSVL.

The V and J genes are TRBV29-1 and TRBJ1-2; 8 bases agree with TRBD1. Germline V gene sequence: CDR1 SQVTM, CDR2 ANQGSEA. The CDR3 runs to 13 residues. The ends lost 3 bases at V and 4 bases at J; junction bases unmatched: 4. Here the CDR3 reads CSVDRQGRYGYTF. The CDR3, as DNA: TGCAGCGTTGATCGACAGGGGCGCTATGGCTACACCTTC.